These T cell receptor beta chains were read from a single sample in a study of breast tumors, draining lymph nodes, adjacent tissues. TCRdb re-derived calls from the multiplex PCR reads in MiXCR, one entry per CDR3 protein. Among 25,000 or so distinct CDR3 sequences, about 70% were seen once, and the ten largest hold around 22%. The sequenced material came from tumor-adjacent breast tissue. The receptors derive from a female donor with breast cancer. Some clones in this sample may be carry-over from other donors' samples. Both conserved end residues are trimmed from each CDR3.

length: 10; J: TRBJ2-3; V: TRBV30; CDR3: AWSVGTDTQY
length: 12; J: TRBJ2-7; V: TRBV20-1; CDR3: SARAGGGPIGQY
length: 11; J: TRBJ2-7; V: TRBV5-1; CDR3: ASSLEGPYEQY
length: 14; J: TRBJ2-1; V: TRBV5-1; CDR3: ASSLARWGSYNEQF
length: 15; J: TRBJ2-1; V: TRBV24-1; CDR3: ATSDPNSGTPYNEQF
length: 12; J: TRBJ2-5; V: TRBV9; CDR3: ASSVEGSRSTQY
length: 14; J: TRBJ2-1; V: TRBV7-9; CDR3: ASSLGRPGLYNEQF
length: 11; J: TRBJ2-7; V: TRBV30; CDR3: AWSIRRTYEQY
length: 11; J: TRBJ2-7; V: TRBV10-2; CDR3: ASSGGTVYEQY
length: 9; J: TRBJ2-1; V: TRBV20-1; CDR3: SAQRQGEQF
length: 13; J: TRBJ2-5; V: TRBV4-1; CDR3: ASSRLQFDQETQY
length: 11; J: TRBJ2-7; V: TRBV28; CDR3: ASSPVDSYEQY
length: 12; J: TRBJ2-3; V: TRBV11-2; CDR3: ASSLVTVTDTQY
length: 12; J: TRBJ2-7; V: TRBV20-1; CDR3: SARDLDRGYEQY
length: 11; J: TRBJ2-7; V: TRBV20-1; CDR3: SASGPGLREQY
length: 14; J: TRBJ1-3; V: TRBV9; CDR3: ASSVEQGRPGNTIY
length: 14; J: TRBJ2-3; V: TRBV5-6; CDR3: ASSQGTSVSTDTQY
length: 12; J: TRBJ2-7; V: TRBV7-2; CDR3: ASSLRTETYEQY
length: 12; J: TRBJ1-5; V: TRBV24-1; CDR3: ATSDNLGYQPQH
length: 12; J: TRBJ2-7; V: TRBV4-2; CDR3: ASSQAELPYEQY
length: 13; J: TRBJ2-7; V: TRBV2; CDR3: ASSEGLQSSYEQY
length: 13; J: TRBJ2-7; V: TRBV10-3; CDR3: AISDGGPISYEQY
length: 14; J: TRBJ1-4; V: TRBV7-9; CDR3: ASSLIRQVPNEKLF
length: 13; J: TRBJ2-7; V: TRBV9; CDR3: ASSASGTSGYEQY
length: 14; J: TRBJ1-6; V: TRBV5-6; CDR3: ASSFPDRGHNSPLH
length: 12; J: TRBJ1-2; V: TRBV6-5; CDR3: ASSRIWTAHSYP